These T cell receptor beta chains were read from a single sample in a study of blood T cell repertoires in COVID-19. Clones were sequenced by immunoSEQ multiplex PCR, and TCRdb holds only the in-frame ones, with some missing. Here the sample spans approximately 140,000 clones, approximately 86% being singletons. Sequencing input: peripheral blood. Source of these receptors: a woman aged 55-70 years with active or convalescent COVID-19. Each CDR3 is given with its conserved first and last residue. The D gene is left open where the match is weak. Only part of the rows carry a size: once, few, many, or a class if the clone is expanded.

CDR3 DNA	CDR3 protein	J gene	V gene	D gene	clone size
TGTGCCAGCTCACCTTCTCGAGAGACCCAGTACTTC	CASSPSRETQYF	TRBJ2-5	TRBV18	NA	once
TGTGCCAGTAGTATTGGGGCAGCAACTAATGAAAAACTGTTTTTT	CASSIGAATNEKLFF	TRBJ1-4	TRBV19	NA	NA
TGTGCCAGCTCACTAGAGGGAGAAAAGGCCGATACGCAGTATTTT	CASSLEGEKADTQYF	TRBJ2-3	TRBV18	NA	NA
TGTGCCAGCAGCCCTGCAACTAATGAAAAACTGTTTTTT	CASSPATNEKLFF	TRBJ1-4	TRBV11-2	NA	NA
TGCGCCAGCAGCCAGGGACAGGGGTTCTCCTATAATTCACCCCTCCACTTT	CASSQGQGFSYNSPLHF	TRBJ1-6	TRBV4-1	TRBD1	NA
TGTGCCAGCAGCTTAGTTGGGAATTGGGAGACTGAAGCTTTCTTT	CASSLVGNWETEAFF	TRBJ1-1	TRBV7-8	NA	once
TGTGCCAGTAGTATATCCACCTACAATGAGCAGTTCTTC	CASSISTYNEQFF	TRBJ2-1	TRBV19	NA	NA
TGCGCCAGCAGCTTGTCCGGTTTTGCAACTAATGAAAAACTGTTTTTT	CASSLSGFATNEKLFF	TRBJ1-4	TRBV5-1	NA	once
TGTGCCAGTAGTATCTGGCAGGGCACAGCCAAAAACATTCAGTACTTC	CASSIWQGTAKNIQYF	TRBJ2-4	TRBV19	NA	NA
TGTGCCACCAGCTGGGGGCAGGGTGAGGAGACCCAGTACTTC	CATSWGQGEETQYF	TRBJ2-5	TRBV15	NA	NA
TGTGCCAGCGGGACTAGCGGGGGTGGTATCACCGGGGAGCTGTTTTTT	CASGTSGGGITGELFF	TRBJ2-2	TRBV5-4	TRBD2	few
TGTGCCAGCAGCTTAAGATGGACAGGGCCGAGCTTGAACACTGAAGCTTTCTTT	CASSLRWTGPSLNTEAFF	TRBJ1-1	TRBV7-6	TRBD1	NA